Below are 30 T cell receptor beta chains sequenced from a single sample in a study of human T cells and chemical hapten exposure. Time point meaning: pre-sensitization, week 0. The treatment: therapeutic diphenylcyclopropenone sensitization with weekly scalp DPC. In TCRdb, the RACE reads were re-called with MiXCR into one record per CDR3 protein. The sample has 95,000 to 150,000 distinct CDR3 sequences; roughly 13% are singletons. The input for sequencing was whole blood, taken in connection with sensitization to the hapten diphenylcyclopropenone (DPC). All receptors derive from a young woman with alopecia areata. Some clones in this sample may be carry-over from other donors' samples.

J is TRBJ2-4 and V is TRBV5-4; D uncertain. Trimming cost V 5 bases and J 9 bases, with 12 bases left between them. Germline assignment: CDR1 SGHNT and CDR2 YYREEE (reference sequence). This CDR3 contains 12 residues. The CDR3 DNA sequence: TGTGCCAGCAGTCCCGGGTCCGGCATTCAGTACTTC. Translating gives CASSPGSGIQYF.

This chain joins TRBV20-1 and TRBJ2-7; D gene ambiguous. The CDR3 runs to 14 residues. Germline V lookup: CDR1 DFQATT, CDR2 SNEGSKA (reference sequence). Between the trimmed V and J ends, which lost 6 bases and 3 bases, there was a span of 18 bases. The chain's CDR3 is CSAQPDPYFYEQYF. The CDR3 DNA sequence: TGCAGTGCCCAACCGGACCCCTACTTCTACGAGCAGTACTTC.

The chain links TRBV6-6 to TRBJ1-5, with D unclear. Germline values: CDR1 MNHNY, CDR2 SVGAGI (reference sequence). V lost 3 bases and J lost 9, with 12 bases in between. The CDR3 runs 13 residues. CDR3 region: CASSYVTEGPQHF. The CDR3, as DNA: TGTGCCAGCAGTTATGTGACGGAAGGGCCCCAGCATTTT.

V gene TRBV6-2 or TRBV6-3 combines with J gene TRBJ2-2, with 10 nucleotides matching TRBD1. Germline CDR1 is MNHEY and CDR2 is SVGEGT. This CDR3 has 15 residues. J gave up 2 bases and V 5 bases, and 2 bases lay outside the gene matches. The CDR3: CASSDRGLNTGELFF. The CDR3 nucleotides are TGTGCCAGCAGTGACAGGGGGCTTAACACCGGGGAGCTGTTTTTT.

The chain combines TRBV19 with TRBJ2-1; 8 bases agree with TRBD1. The V gene end was trimmed by 5 bases and the J gene end by 2 bases; junction bases not matched to a gene: 8. The CDR3 contains 16 residues. CDR1 and CDR2 (germline): LNHDA, SQIVND (reference sequence). The CDR3 nucleotides read TGTGCCAGTAGTCCGGCAGGGGGACAGGCCTACAATGAGCAGTTCTTC. This encodes CASSPAGGQAYNEQFF.

This chain uses TRBV7-2 with TRBJ2-3, with 13 bases identical to TRBD2. CDR3 length: 16 amino acids. V shed 5 bases and J 6 bases; nucleotides not matched to a gene: 8. Germline lookup yields CDR1 SGHTA and CDR2 FQGNSA. CDR3 protein: CASSPTSGGASDTQYF. Here the CDR3 DNA reads TGTGCCAGCAGCCCTACTAGCGGGGGGGCATCCGATACGCAGTATTTT.

The gene calls are TRBV5-5 and TRBJ1-1; D perhaps matches TRBD1 (5 bases). Trimming shortened V by 6 bases and J by 1 base, and 16 bases separated the two germline ends. This CDR3 contains 15 residues. Germline V gives CDR1 SGHKS, CDR2 YYEKEE (reference sequence). Here the CDR3 reads CASIPAGRWNTEAFF. In nucleotides, the CDR3 is TGTGCCAGCATCCCCGCGGGACGGTGGAACACTGAAGCTTTCTTT.

This clonotype came up many times. This chain connects TRBV20-1 to TRBJ1-1, with unresolved D. The V gene lost 6 bases and the J gene lost 3 bases, with 14 bases spanning the gap. The CDR3 length is 13 residues. Germline CDR1 and CDR2: DFQATT and SNEGSKA (reference sequence). This chain's CDR3 is CSAEVRWDTEAFF. In nucleotides, the CDR3 is TGCAGTGCCGAAGTAAGGTGGGACACTGAAGCTTTCTTT.

The sample holds one count of this clonotype. The junction shows a germline mismatch at one end, possibly a read error. The chain recombines TRBV6-5 with TRBJ2-3; D is undetermined. Germline V lookup: CDR1 MNHEY, CDR2 SVGAGI. This CDR3 is 13 amino acids long. The CDR3 DNA sequence: TGTACCAGCAGTCTGAACTCGCTAGATACGCAGTATTTT. Protein sequence: CTSSLNSLDTQYF.

In its sample, this clonotype was seen many times. The chain employs TRBV6-1 and TRBJ1-1; D is undetermined. The CDR3 has 14 residues. Trimming left V 4 bases short and J 0 bases short, with 9 bases between. Germline loops: CDR1 MNHNS, CDR2 SASEGT. The CDR3 is CASSGSTLNTEAFF. DNA for the CDR3: TGTGCCAGCAGTGGCTCCACACTGAACACTGAAGCTTTCTTT.

This clonotype has a handful of counts. The chain combines TRBV6-2 or TRBV6-3 with TRBJ2-7; D not resolved. Trimming took 2 bases from V and 12 from J, leaving 5 bases between them. The CDR3 sequence is 9 residues long. From germline, CDR1 is MNHEY and CDR2 SVGEGT. This CDR3 is CASSYRVYF. The CDR3 DNA reads TGTGCCAGCAGTTACCGGGTGTACTTC.

This clonotype has just a few counts. CDR3: CASSESEGGETQYF. The CDR3 region has the DNA TGTGCCAGCAGTGAATCGGAGGGAGGGGAGACCCAGTACTTC. The chain couples TRBV25-1 to TRBJ2-5, with 7 bases lining up with TRBD2. The trim removed 1 base at V and 5 bases at J, leaving 4 bases unmatched. The CDR3 sequence is 14 residues long. Germline CDR1 reads MGHDK; CDR2 reads SYGVNS.

This clonotype occurred a few times. The V gene is TRBV29-1, the J gene TRBJ2-7; D not resolved. V lost 2 bases and J lost 11, with 4 bases in between. This CDR3 spans 8 amino acids. CDR1 SQVTM and CDR2 ANQGSEA come from the germline V gene. The CDR3 is CSVEIKYF. The CDR3 DNA sequence: TGCAGCGTTGAAATAAAGTACTTC.

The rearrangement uses TRBV20-1 and TRBJ2-1; 7 bases are shared with TRBD2. The CDR3 is 14 amino acids. CDR1 is DFQATT and CDR2 is SNEGSKA in the germline V gene (reference sequence). CDR3 loop: CSHTPRGDYNEQFF. In nucleotides, the CDR3 is TGCAGCCACACCCCCCGGGGGGACTACAATGAGCAGTTCTTC.

The CDR3 is CASSLVPSGGPPSARNEQFF. CDR3 DNA: TGTGCCAGCAGCTTAGTTCCTAGCGGGGGCCCCCCTTCTGCTCGAAATGAGCAGTTCTTC. The V and J genes are TRBV7-2 and TRBJ2-1; 10 nucleotides match TRBD2. The CDR3 is made up of 20 amino acids. Germline V lookup: CDR1 SGHTA, CDR2 FQGNSA. V dropped 1 base and J dropped 7; count of bases not matched to a gene: 19.

This clonotype was recorded at least ten times. V and J are TRBV7-9 and TRBJ1-1; no clear D gene. V shed 4 bases and J shed 1 base, with 22 bases lying between them. CDR3 length: 18 amino acids. Germline V CDR1 and CDR2: SEHNR, FQNEAQ (reference sequence). The DNA of the CDR3 is TGTGCCAGCAGCTCGAAGGGAGCGTCCTTCCAGGAGAACACTGAAGCTTTCTTT. Residues: CASSSKGASFQENTEAFF.

The chain carries TRBV28 and TRBJ2-5; D perhaps matches TRBD1 (5 bases). Trimming left V 7 bases short and J 2 bases short, with 20 bases between. This CDR3 comprises 16 residues. Germline CDR1 MDHEN, CDR2 SYDVKM. CDR3 in amino acids: CASIQAGYIGQETQYF. The CDR3 DNA sequence: TGTGCCAGCATTCAGGCAGGGTATATCGGTCAAGAGACCCAGTACTTC.

The V gene is TRBV28, the J gene TRBJ1-5; D uncertain. This CDR3 comprises 15 residues. CDR1 and CDR2 from the germline V gene are MDHEN and SYDVKM. V was cut by 6 bases and J by 3 bases, with 15 bases left in between. The CDR3 reads CASSPGRAFNQPQHF. Written as DNA, the CDR3 is TGTGCCAGCAGCCCCGGTCGGGCCTTCAATCAGCCCCAGCATTTT. The variable domain in full, completed from reference TRBV28 and TRBJ1-5, reads DVKVTQSSRYLVKRTGEKVFLECVQDMDHENMFWYRQDPGLGLRLIYFSYDVKMKEKGDIPEGYSVSREKKERFSLILESASTNQTSMYLCASSPGRAFNQPQHFGDGTRLSIL.

The table lists this clonotype with a few counts. The chain recombines TRBV29-1 with TRBJ2-7; no reliable D call. Trimming removed 7 bases at V and 1 base at J, with 8 bases between. This CDR3 comprises 11 residues. CDR1 is SQVTM and CDR2 is ANQGSEA in the germline V gene. CDR3 sequence (DNA): TGCAGCGCCACGTATTCCTACGAGCAGTACTTC. Its translation: CSATYSYEQYF.

The V call is TRBV12-3 or TRBV12-4, the J call TRBJ1-1, with D possibly being TRBD1 (5 bases). This CDR3 has 14 residues. Trimming cost V 5 bases and J 5 bases, with 15 bases left between them. The CDR3, as DNA: TGTGCCAGCAGTCAAGGGGCAGGGCCAACTGAAGCTTTCTTT. It is translated as CASSQGAGPTEAFF.

This clonotype was picked up many times. The chain recombines TRBV7-8 with TRBJ1-6; D is uncertain. Trimming shortened V by 1 base and J by 6 bases, and 10 bases separated the two germline ends. The germline V gene encodes CDR1 SGHVS and CDR2 FQNEAQ. This CDR3 contains 15 residues. CDR3 loop: CASSLVAGFNSPLHF. CDR3 DNA sequence: TGTGCCAGCAGCTTAGTGGCGGGATTTAATTCACCCCTCCACTTT.

This chain uses TRBV12-3 or TRBV12-4 with TRBJ1-1; the D gene is possibly TRBD1 (6 bases). This CDR3 is built from 14 residues. Deletions cut 5 bases from V and 1 base from J, with 11 bases between. DNA for the CDR3: TGTGCCAGCAGTCTGGGGGCGAGGAACACTGAAGCTTTCTTT. This sequence encodes CASSLGARNTEAFF.

Many counts were recorded for this clonotype. V is TRBV7-9 and J is TRBJ2-7, with D maybe TRBD1 (6 bases). The CDR3 extends over 13 amino acids. Germline V gene sequence: CDR1 SEHNR, CDR2 FQNEAQ (reference sequence). V shed 5 bases and J shed 3 bases, with 11 bases lying between them. DNA for the CDR3: TGTGCCAGCAGCCTGGGGGCGGTCTACGAGCAGTACTTC. Residues: CASSLGAVYEQYF.

This clonotype was recorded once. The chain combines TRBV12-3 or TRBV12-4 with TRBJ2-5; a weak D match, TRBD1 (6 bases). The CDR3 has 15 residues. V shed 5 bases and J shed 2 bases, with 15 bases lying between them. CDR3 in DNA: TGTGCCAGCAGTCCACTAGGGGGTCCTCAAGAGACCCAGTACTTC. Its protein is CASSPLGGPQETQYF.

The table lists this clonotype with many counts. This chain links TRBV18 with TRBJ1-6; D gene unclear. This CDR3 is built from 18 residues. Per the germline V gene, CDR1 is KGHSH and CDR2 is LQKENI. Trimming removed 2 bases from V and 3 bases from J, with 17 bases in between. The CDR3 bases are TGTGCCAGCTCACCAAGCCAGGCCGCCGGCCTCTATAATTCACCCCTCCACTTT. Amino acid sequence: CASSPSQAAGLYNSPLHF.

This clonotype was recorded many times. This chain uses TRBV15 with TRBJ2-1; a possible D gene is TRBD1 (6 bases). Germline assignment: CDR1 LNHNV and CDR2 YYDKDF (reference sequence). V was clipped by 0 bases and J by 8 bases, with 14 bases between them. The CDR3 spans 15 residues. DNA for the CDR3: TGTGCCACCAGCAGAGATAACCGACAGGTTTATGAGCAGTTCTTC. Its protein is CATSRDNRQVYEQFF.

This clonotype was recorded a few times. The chain uses TRBV18 and TRBJ1-1, with no clear D. The CDR3 is 13 amino acids. Germline CDR1 and CDR2: KGHSH and LQKENI. V was cut by 2 bases and J by 7 bases, with 11 bases left in between. CDR3 coding DNA: TGTGCCAGCTCACCAGCGGGAGTAGGTGAAGCTTTCTTT. Amino acid sequence: CASSPAGVGEAFF.

This clonotype has only a few counts. The chain uses TRBV9 and TRBJ2-1; 7 bases are shared with TRBD1. Germline CDR1 SGDLS, CDR2 YYNGEE. The CDR3 contains 16 residues. Trimming took 0 bases from V and 0 from J; bases not matched to a gene: 3. In DNA form, the CDR3 reads TGTGCCAGCAGCGTAGCGGGACAGCGCTCCTACAATGAGCAGTTCTTC. As protein: CASSVAGQRSYNEQFF.

The chain links TRBV5-4 to TRBJ2-7; 8 bases fit TRBD1. J lost 2 bases, V lost 4 bases, and 11 bases had no gene match. The CDR3 runs to 16 residues. In germline, CDR1 is SGHNT, CDR2 YYREEE (reference sequence). The CDR3, as DNA: TGTGCCAGCAGCCCTGGCGGTACAGGGGGAACCTACGAGCAGTACTTC. It codes for CASSPGGTGGTYEQYF.

This clonotype was counted a few times. V and J are TRBV7-9 and TRBJ1-6; TRBD1 aligns across 10 bases. Germline trimming cut 3 bases from V and 5 bases from J; bases unmatched to any gene: 7. The CDR3 is 17 amino acids. Germline V gene sequence: CDR1 SEHNR, CDR2 FQNEAQ (reference sequence). The CDR3 spells CASSFPTGGDHNSPLHF. The CDR3 DNA reads TGTGCCAGCAGCTTCCCGACAGGGGGCGACCATAATTCACCCCTCCACTTT.